This T cell receptor (beta chain) was retrieved from a study of cytomegalovirus exposure and HLA in healthy donors. PCR involved 60 Vbeta and 13 Jbeta primers. The protocol was immunoSEQ multiplex PCR, while the TCRdb copy is restricted to in-frame clones and leaves out a portion. The data show some 110,000 clones, 74% seen once. The germline V gene encodes CDR1 SGHTA and CDR2 FQGNSA. The CDR3 is 15 amino acids. J was trimmed by 4 bases and V by 6 bases; bases with no gene match: 4. Study-wide points: The study labeled fewer than 200 TCR beta chains cytomegalovirus-associated. Across donors, most TCRs were seen rarely, yet some public ones were widespread. The authors considered a cluster of highly shared sequence variants likely to be a sequencing artifact. Later analysis identified several of the most significant clusters that appeared linked to common viral pathogens.

The table lists this clone with a few counts. The antigen is not known. The clonotype originates from a woman aged 45-65 years in good health and CMV-seropositive. Specimen: PBMCs. V is TRBV7-2 and J is TRBJ2-1, with TRBD2 matching over 12 bases. The CDR3 DNA reads as TGTGCCAGCAGACTAGCGGGGGGCCTTTACAATGAGCAGTTCTTC. Its protein product is CASRLAGGLYNEQFF.